This T cell receptor beta chain appears in the sequencing data of a study of response to subunit inactivated influenza vaccine. Of note for this clonotype: Antigen specificity is unknown.

Study outcomes and limitations: It was suggested by the authors that few new T cells are recruited by each seasonal influenza vaccination.

TCRdb reprocessed the RT-PCR reads via MiXCR and lists one record per CDR3 protein. Counted here are 280,000 or so distinct CDR3 sequences, about a fifth occurring once; the ten biggest clones make up 10%. This CDR3 comprises 15 residues. Germline trimming cut 6 bases from V and 0 bases from J; bases unmatched to any gene: 7. Germline CDR1 LNHDA, CDR2 SQIVND (reference sequence). The clonotype comes from a man between 50 and 69 years old who received an inactivated influenza vaccine. The sample was PBMCs from blood, taken about 20 months after vaccination. The chain uses TRBV19 and TRBJ2-7, with 8 bases lining up with TRBD1. The DNA for the CDR3 is TGTGCCAGTAGCTACCGGACAGGGTCCTCCTACGAGCAGTACTTC. Its translation is CASSYRTGSSYEQYF.